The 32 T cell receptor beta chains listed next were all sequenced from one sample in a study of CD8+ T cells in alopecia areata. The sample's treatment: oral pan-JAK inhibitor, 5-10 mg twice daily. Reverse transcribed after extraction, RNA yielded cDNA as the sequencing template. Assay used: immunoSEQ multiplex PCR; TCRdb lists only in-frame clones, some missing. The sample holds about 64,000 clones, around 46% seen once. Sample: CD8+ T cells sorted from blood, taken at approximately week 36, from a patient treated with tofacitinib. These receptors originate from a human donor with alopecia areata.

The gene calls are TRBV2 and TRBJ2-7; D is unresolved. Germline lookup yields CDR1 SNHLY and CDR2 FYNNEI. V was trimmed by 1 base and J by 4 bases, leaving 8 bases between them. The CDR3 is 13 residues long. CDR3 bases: TGTGCCAGCAGTGAAGTGACGGTTTACGAGCAGTACTTC. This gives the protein CASSEVTVYEQYF. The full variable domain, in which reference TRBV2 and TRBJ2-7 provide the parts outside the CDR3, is EPEVTQTPSHQVTQMGQEVILRCVPISNHLYFYWYRQILGQKVEFLVSFYNNEISEKSEIFDDQFSVERPDGSNFTLKIRSTKLEDSAMYFCASSEVTVYEQYFGPGTRLTVT.

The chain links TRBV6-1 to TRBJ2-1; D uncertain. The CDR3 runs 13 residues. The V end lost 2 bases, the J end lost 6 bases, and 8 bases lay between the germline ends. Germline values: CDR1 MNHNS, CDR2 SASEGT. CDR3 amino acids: CASSERQPNEQFF. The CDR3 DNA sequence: TGTGCCAGCAGTGAACGGCAGCCCAATGAGCAGTTCTTC.

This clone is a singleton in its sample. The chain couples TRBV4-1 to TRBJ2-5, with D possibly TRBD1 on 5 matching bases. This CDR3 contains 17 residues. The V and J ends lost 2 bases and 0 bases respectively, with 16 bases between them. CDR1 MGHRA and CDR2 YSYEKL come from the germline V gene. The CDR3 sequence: CASSQRARPGYQETQYF. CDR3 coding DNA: TGCGCCAGCAGCCAAAGAGCGAGACCAGGGTACCAAGAGACCCAGTACTTC.

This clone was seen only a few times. The DNA of the CDR3 is TGTGCCAGCAGCTTAGGCCCTGGGCAGCCCCAGCATTTT. It is translated as CASSLGPGQPQHF. This chain uses TRBV13 with TRBJ1-5, with D hard to call. V was cut by 0 bases and J by 7 bases, with 7 bases left in between. Germline CDR1 PRHDT, CDR2 FYEKMQ (reference sequence). The CDR3 length is 13 residues.

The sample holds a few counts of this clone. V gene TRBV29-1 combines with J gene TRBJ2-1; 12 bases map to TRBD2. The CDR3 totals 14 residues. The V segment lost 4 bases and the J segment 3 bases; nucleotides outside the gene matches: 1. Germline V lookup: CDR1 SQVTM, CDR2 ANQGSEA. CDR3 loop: CSVGGLAGYNEQFF. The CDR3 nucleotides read TGCAGCGTTGGGGGACTAGCGGGCTACAATGAGCAGTTCTTC.

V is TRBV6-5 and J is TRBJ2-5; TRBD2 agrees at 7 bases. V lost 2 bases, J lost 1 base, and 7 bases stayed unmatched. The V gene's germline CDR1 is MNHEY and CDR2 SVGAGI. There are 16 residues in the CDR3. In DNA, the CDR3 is TGTGCCAGCAGTTACGTTCGAGCGGGAAGCCAAGAGACCCAGTACTTC. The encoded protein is CASSYVRAGSQETQYF.

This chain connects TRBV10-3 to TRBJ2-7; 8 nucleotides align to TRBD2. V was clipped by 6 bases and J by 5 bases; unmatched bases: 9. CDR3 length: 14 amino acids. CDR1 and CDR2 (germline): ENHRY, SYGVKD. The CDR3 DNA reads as TGTGCCATCAGATCGGCGGGAGGCCTTAACGAGCAGTACTTC. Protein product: CAIRSAGGLNEQYF.

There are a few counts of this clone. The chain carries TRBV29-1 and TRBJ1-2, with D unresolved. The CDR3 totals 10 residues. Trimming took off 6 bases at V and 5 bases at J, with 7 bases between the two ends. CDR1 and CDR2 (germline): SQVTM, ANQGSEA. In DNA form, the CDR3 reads TGCAGCGTAAACGGATATGGCTACACCTTC. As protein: CSVNGYGYTF.

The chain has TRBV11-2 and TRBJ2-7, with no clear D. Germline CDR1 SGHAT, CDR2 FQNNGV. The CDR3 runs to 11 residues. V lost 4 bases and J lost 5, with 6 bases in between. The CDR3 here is CASSWVDEQYF. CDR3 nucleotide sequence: TGTGCCAGCAGCTGGGTAGACGAGCAGTACTTC.

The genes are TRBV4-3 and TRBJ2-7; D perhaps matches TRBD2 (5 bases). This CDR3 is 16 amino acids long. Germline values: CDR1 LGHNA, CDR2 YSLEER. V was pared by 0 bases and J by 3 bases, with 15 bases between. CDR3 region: CASSQDMGAIFYEQYF. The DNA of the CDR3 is TGCGCCAGCAGCCAAGATATGGGAGCCATATTCTACGAGCAGTACTTC.

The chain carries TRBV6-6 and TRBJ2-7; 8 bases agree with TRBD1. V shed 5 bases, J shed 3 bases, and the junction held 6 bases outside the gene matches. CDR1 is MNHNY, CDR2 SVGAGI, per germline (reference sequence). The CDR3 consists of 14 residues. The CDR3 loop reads CASSPQGALYEQYF. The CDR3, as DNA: TGTGCCAGCAGTCCCCAGGGGGCCCTCTACGAGCAGTACTTC.

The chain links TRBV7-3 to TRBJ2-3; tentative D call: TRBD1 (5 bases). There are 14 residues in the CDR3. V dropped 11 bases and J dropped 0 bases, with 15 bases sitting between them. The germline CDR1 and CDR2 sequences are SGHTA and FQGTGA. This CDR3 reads CASSWQGSTDTQYF. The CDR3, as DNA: TGTGCCTCTAGTTGGCAGGGCAGCACAGATACGCAGTATTTT. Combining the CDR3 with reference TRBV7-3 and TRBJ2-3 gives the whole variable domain GAGVSQTPSNKVTEKGKYVELRCDPISGHTALYWYRQSLGQGPEFLIYFQGTGAADDSGLPNDRFFAVRPEGSVSTLKIQRTERGDSAVYLCASSWQGSTDTQYFGPGTRLTVL.

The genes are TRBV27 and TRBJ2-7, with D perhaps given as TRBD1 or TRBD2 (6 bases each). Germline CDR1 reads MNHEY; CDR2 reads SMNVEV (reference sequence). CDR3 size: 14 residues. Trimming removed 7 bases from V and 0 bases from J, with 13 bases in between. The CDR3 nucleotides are TGTGCCAGCACGGGGGCAGCTTCCTCCTACGAGCAGTACTTC. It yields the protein CASTGAASSYEQYF.

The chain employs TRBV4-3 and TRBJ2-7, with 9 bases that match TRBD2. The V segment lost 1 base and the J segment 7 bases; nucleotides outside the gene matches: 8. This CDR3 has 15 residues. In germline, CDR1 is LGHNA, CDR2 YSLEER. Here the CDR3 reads CASSQGGRALGEQYF. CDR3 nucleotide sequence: TGCGCCAGCAGCCAAGGCGGGAGGGCCTTGGGGGAGCAGTACTTC.

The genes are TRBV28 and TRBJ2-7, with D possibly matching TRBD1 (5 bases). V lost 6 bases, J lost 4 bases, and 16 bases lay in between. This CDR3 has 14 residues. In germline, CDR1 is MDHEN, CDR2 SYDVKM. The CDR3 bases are TGTGCCAGCAGGACGGCAGGGCTTGGGTACGAGCAGTACTTC. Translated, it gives CASRTAGLGYEQYF.

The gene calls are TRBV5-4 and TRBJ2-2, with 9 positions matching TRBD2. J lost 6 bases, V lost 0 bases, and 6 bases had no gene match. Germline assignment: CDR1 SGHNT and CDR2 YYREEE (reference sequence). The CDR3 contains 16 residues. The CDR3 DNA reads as TGTGCCAGCAGCTTGGGTATAGCGGGAGTGGCCGGGGAGCTGTTTTTT. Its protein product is CASSLGIAGVAGELFF.

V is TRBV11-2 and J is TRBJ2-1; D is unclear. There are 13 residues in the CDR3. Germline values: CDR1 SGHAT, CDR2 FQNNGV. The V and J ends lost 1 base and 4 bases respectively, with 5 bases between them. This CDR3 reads CASSLAMYNEQFF. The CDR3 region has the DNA TGTGCCAGCAGCTTAGCAATGTACAATGAGCAGTTCTTC.

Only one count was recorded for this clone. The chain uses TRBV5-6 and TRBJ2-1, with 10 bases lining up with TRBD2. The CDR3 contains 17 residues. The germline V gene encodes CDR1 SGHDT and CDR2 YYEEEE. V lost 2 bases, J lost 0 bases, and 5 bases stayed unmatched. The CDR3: CASSLAGGKSSYNEQFF. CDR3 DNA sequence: TGTGCCAGCAGCTTAGCGGGGGGGAAGAGCTCCTACAATGAGCAGTTCTTC.

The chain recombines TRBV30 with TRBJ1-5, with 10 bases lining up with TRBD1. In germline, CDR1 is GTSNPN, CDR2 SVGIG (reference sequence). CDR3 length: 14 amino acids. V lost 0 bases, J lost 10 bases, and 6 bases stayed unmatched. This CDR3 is CAWSVQGQGRPQHF. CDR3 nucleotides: TGTGCCTGGAGTGTACAGGGACAGGGGAGACCCCAGCATTTT.

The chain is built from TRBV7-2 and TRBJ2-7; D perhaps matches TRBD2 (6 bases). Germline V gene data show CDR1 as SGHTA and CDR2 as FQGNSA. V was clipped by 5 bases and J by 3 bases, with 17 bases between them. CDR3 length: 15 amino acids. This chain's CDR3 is CASSPGTFGGYEQYF. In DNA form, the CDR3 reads TGTGCCAGCAGCCCTGGGACTTTTGGGGGCTACGAGCAGTACTTC.

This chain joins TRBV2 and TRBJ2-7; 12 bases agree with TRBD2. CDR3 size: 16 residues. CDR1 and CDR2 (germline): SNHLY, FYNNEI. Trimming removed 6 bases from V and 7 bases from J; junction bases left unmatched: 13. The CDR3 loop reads CASRGQGLAGGREQYF. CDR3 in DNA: TGTGCCAGCAGAGGACAGGGCCTAGCGGGAGGGCGAGAGCAGTACTTC.

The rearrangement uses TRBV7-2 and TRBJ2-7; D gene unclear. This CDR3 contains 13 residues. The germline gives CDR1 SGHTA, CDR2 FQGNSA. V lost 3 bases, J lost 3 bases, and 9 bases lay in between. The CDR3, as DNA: TGTGCCAGCAGCTTGGACGGATACTACGAGCAGTACTTC. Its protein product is CASSLDGYYEQYF. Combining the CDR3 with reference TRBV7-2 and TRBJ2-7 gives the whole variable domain GAGVSQSPSNKVTEKGKDVELRCDPISGHTALYWYRQSLGQGLEFLIYFQGNSAPDKSGLPSDRFSAERTGGSVSTLTIQRTQQEDSAVYLCASSLDGYYEQYFGPGTRLTVT.

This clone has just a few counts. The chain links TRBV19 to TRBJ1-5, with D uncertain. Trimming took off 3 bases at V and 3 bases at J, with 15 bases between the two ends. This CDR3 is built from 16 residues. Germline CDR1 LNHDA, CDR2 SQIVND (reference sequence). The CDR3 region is CASSIGNSASNQPQHF. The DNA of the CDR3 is TGTGCCAGTAGTATCGGTAATTCGGCATCCAATCAGCCCCAGCATTTT. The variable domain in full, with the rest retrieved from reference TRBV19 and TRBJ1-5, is DGGITQSPKYLFRKEGQNVTLSCEQNLNHDAMYWYRQDPGQGLRLIYYSQIVNDFQKGDIAEGYSVSREKKESFPLTVTSAQKNPTAFYLCASSIGNSASNQPQHFGDGTRLSIL.

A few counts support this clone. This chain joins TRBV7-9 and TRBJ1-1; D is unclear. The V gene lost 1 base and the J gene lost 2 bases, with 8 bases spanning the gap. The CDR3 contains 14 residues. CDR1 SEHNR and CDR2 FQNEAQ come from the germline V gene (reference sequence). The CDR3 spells CASSLVTTNTEAFF. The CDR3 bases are TGTGCCAGCAGCTTAGTTACTACTAACACTGAAGCTTTCTTT.

CDR3 residues: CASSLVRAKSTEAFF. CDR3 DNA: TGTGCCAGCAGCTTGGTTAGGGCTAAGAGTACTGAAGCTTTCTTT. V gene TRBV5-6 combines with J gene TRBJ1-1; no clear D gene. The V and J ends lost 0 bases and 5 bases respectively, with 14 bases between them. CDR1 and CDR2 (germline): SGHDT, YYEEEE. The CDR3 contains 15 residues.

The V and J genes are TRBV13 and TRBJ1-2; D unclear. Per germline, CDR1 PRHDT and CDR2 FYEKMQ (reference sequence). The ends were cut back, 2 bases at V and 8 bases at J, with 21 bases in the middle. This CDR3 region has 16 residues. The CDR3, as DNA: TGTGCCAGCAGCTTATTTAATCCGAGTCGGATGGACGGCTACACCTTC. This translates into CASSLFNPSRMDGYTF.

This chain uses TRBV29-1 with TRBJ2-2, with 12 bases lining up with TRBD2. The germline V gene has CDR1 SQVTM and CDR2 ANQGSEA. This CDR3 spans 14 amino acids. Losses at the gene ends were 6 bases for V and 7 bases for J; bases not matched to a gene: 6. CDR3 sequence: CSVAGLAGRGELFF. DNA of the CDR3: TGCAGCGTGGCTGGACTAGCGGGGCGCGGGGAGCTGTTTTTT.

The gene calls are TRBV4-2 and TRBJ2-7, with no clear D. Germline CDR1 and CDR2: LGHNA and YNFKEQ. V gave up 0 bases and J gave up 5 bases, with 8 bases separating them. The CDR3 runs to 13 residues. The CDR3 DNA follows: TGTGCCAGCAGCCAAGATTCTGCAAACGAGCAGTACTTC. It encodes CASSQDSANEQYF.

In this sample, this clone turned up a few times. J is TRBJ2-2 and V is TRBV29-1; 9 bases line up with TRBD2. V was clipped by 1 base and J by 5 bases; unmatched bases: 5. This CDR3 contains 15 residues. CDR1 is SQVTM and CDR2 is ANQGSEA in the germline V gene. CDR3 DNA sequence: TGCAGCGTTGAAGTGGGCGGGAGGGGGACCGGGGAGCTGTTTTTT. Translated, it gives CSVEVGGRGTGELFF.

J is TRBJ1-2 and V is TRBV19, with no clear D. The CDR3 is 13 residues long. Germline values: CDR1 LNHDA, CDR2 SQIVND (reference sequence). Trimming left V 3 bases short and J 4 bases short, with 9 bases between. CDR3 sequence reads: CASSIKVPYGYTF. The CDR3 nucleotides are TGTGCCAGTAGTATCAAAGTCCCCTATGGCTACACCTTC. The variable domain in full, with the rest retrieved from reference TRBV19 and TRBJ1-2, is DGGITQSPKYLFRKEGQNVTLSCEQNLNHDAMYWYRQDPGQGLRLIYYSQIVNDFQKGDIAEGYSVSREKKESFPLTVTSAQKNPTAFYLCASSIKVPYGYTFGSGTRLTVV.

This chain's CDR3 is CASSGHRAQETQYF. The CDR3 nucleotides read TGTGCCAGCAGCGGACACAGGGCCCAAGAGACCCAGTACTTC. The chain recombines TRBV11-2 with TRBJ2-5, with a weak D call TRBD1 (6 bases). The CDR3 has 14 residues. Germline CDR1 SGHAT, CDR2 FQNNGV. The V end lost 5 bases, the J end lost 1 base, and 11 bases lay between the germline ends.

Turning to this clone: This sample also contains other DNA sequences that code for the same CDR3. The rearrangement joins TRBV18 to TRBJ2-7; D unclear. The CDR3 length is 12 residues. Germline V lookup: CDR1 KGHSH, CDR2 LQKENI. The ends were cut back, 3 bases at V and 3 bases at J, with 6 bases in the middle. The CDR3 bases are TGTGCCAGCTCACCCGGAAGCTACGAGCAGTACTTC. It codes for CASSPGSYEQYF.